Shown below are 20 T cell receptor beta chains from a single sample sequenced in a study of regulatory T cells in long-lasting Graves disease. The time point: persistent/refractory GD, antithyroid drugs over 5 years with positive TRAb. RNA extracted from PBMCs served as the sequencing template. Through Arm-PCR of CDR3 regions and iRepertoire HTBI primers, TCR beta libraries were built. TCRdb processed the multiplex PCR reads anew with MiXCR; each CDR3 protein has one entry. The sample shows 360,000 or so distinct CDR3 sequences, roughly 24% of them seen only once. Sequenced material: peripheral blood mononuclear cells (PBMCs), taken when the disease was refractory, from a patient treated with antithyroid drugs. These receptors were obtained from a woman aged 40 to 50 with Graves disease.

This clonotype was counted at least ten times. The chain links TRBV27 to TRBJ2-5, with a weak D call TRBD2 (5 bases). The germline gives CDR1 MNHEY, CDR2 SMNVEV (reference sequence). Trimming took 2 bases from V and 5 from J, leaving 12 bases between them. CDR3 length: 14 residues. CDR3: CASSLGLTGETQYF. CDR3 in DNA: TGTGCCAGCAGTTTAGGCCTGACGGGGGAGACCCAGTACTTC.

This clonotype has at least ten counts. The CDR3 DNA follows: TGCAGCGTTGAAGCCCTAGCGGGATCCAACTACGAGCAGTACTTC. It specifies CSVEALAGSNYEQYF. The chain joins TRBV29-1 to TRBJ2-7; the match to TRBD2 covers 9 bases. The ends lost 1 base at V and 3 bases at J; junction bases unmatched: 7. The CDR3 extends over 15 amino acids. From germline, CDR1 is SQVTM and CDR2 ANQGSEA.

V usage is TRBV7-9 and J usage is TRBJ2-2; D gene ambiguous. Looked up from germline, CDR1 is SEHNR and CDR2 is FQNEAQ (reference sequence). The CDR3 length is 16 residues. V dropped 1 base and J dropped 1 base, with 10 bases sitting between them. CDR3 bases: TGTGCCAGCAGCTTAGGCCCCATCAGGAACACCGGGGAGCTGTTTTTT. Encoded protein: CASSLGPIRNTGELFF. Using reference TRBV7-9 and TRBJ2-2 for the parts outside the CDR3, the full variable domain is DTGVSQNPRHKITKRGQNVTFRCDPISEHNRLYWYRQTLGQGPEFLTYFQNEAQLEKSRLLSDRFSAERPKGSFSTLEIQRTEQGDSAMYLCASSLGPIRNTGELFFGEGSRLTVL.

This clonotype was detected ten times or more. The J gene is TRBJ1-2, the V gene TRBV2; D gene uncertain. Germline CDR1 and CDR2: SNHLY and FYNNEI. The ends were cut back, 8 bases at V and 4 bases at J, with 14 bases in the middle. The CDR3 consists of 13 residues. CDR3 sequence (DNA): TGTGCCAGCTCCCCGGCCGAGACCTATGGCTACACCTTC. This gives the protein CASSPAETYGYTF.

This clonotype has at least ten counts. This chain connects TRBV20-1 to TRBJ1-2; D gene unclear. The CDR3 consists of 12 residues. V lost 6 bases to trimming and J lost 0 bases, with 8 bases between them. The germline V gene has CDR1 DFQATT and CDR2 SNEGSKA (reference sequence). DNA of the CDR3: TGCAGTGCAGCGGACGCTAACTATGGCTACACCTTC. Translation gives CSAADANYGYTF.

This clonotype was seen many times. The chain carries TRBV6-1 and TRBJ1-2; 7 nucleotides agree with TRBD1. The germline V gene encodes CDR1 MNHNS and CDR2 SASEGT. The J segment lost 8 bases and the V segment lost 6 bases, leaving 15 bases of the junction unmatched. The CDR3 sequence is 15 residues long. Here the CDR3 DNA reads TGTGCCAGCAGGACCGACAGGGCTCGGTTGTACGGCTACACCTTC. It yields the protein CASRTDRARLYGYTF.

This clonotype was counted only a few times. V usage is TRBV19 and J usage is TRBJ1-1, with 7 bases fitting TRBD1. V shed 6 bases, J shed 1 base, and the junction held 2 bases outside the gene matches. Per germline, CDR1 LNHDA and CDR2 SQIVND (reference sequence). The CDR3 runs to 13 residues. The CDR3 is CASRDRPNTEAFF. The CDR3 coding sequence is TGTGCCAGTAGGGACAGGCCGAACACTGAAGCTTTCTTT.

This clonotype turned up a few times. The chain combines TRBV29-1 with TRBJ2-3; D remains ambiguous. The CDR3 sequence is 13 residues long. Germline V gene lookup returns CDR1 SQVTM and CDR2 ANQGSEA. V shed 6 bases and J shed 6 bases, with 16 bases lying between them. The CDR3 is CSVAPRLGDTQYF. Written as DNA, the CDR3 is TGCAGCGTGGCCCCACGGCTAGGGGATACGCAGTATTTT.

A single count supports this clonotype. This chain joins TRBV28 and TRBJ1-2; tentative D call: TRBD1 (5 bases). Trimming left V 6 bases short and J 8 bases short, with 28 bases between. CDR1 is MDHEN, CDR2 SYDVKM, per germline. The CDR3 is made up of 17 amino acids. The CDR3 nucleotides read TGTGCCAGCAGCCTCGAGGTCGGGGCGGGATCGGAGGGAGGCTACACCTTC. Residues: CASSLEVGAGSEGGYTF.

This clonotype has a count of ten or more. The chain couples TRBV28 to TRBJ1-5, with TRBD1 as a possible D gene (5 bases). CDR3 length: 15 residues. The germline V gene encodes CDR1 MDHEN and CDR2 SYDVKM. V was shortened by 4 bases and J by 0 bases, with 10 bases between the two germline ends. DNA for the CDR3: TGTGCCAGCAGTTCCCGGGACGGTAGCAATCAGCCCCAGCATTTT. This gives the protein CASSSRDGSNQPQHF.

This chain joins TRBV7-6 and TRBJ2-1, with TRBD2 matching 13 bases. Trimming at V came to 1 base and at J to 4 bases, leaving 1 base not matched to a gene. CDR1 and CDR2 (germline): SGHVS, FNYEAQ. The CDR3 spans 16 residues. CDR3 protein: CASSLGTSGSYNEQFF. In DNA form, the CDR3 reads TGTGCCAGCAGCTTAGGGACTAGCGGGAGTTACAATGAGCAGTTCTTC.

This chain uses TRBV7-9 with TRBJ1-2, with D unresolved. Trimming took 2 bases from V and 3 from J, leaving 7 bases between them. This CDR3 spans 13 amino acids. Germline loops: CDR1 SEHNR, CDR2 FQNEAQ (reference sequence). This CDR3 reads CASSLQRDYGYTF. CDR3 coding DNA: TGTGCCAGCAGCTTACAAAGAGACTATGGCTACACCTTC.

With regard to this clonotype: A much bigger clone sits one base away, suggesting this may be a read error. The J gene is TRBJ2-7, the V gene TRBV6-2 or TRBV6-3, with TRBD1 identical over 7 bases. The CDR3 loop spans 15 amino acids. Per the germline V gene, CDR1 is MNHEY and CDR2 is SVGEGT. V trimming: 5 bases; J trimming: 2 bases; junction bases outside the gene matches: 9. The CDR3 region is CASSHLQGRPYEQYF. The CDR3 DNA reads TGTGCCAGCAGTCACCTACAGGGGAGACCCTACGAGCAGTACTTC.

This clonotype turned up a few times. The chain joins TRBV7-8 to TRBJ2-7; TRBD2 aligns across 12 bases. Germline CDR1 reads SGHVS; CDR2 reads FQNEAQ. V was pared by 5 bases and J by 5 bases, with 31 bases of the junction left unmatched. This CDR3 has 23 residues. This chain's CDR3 is CASSPVPIMTSGRRIVRHHEQYF. CDR3 sequence (DNA): TGTGCCAGCAGCCCCGTCCCGATTATGACTAGCGGGAGACGAATCGTGCGCCATCACGAGCAGTACTTC.

This clonotype was seen repeatedly, ten times or more. The CDR3 sequence: CASSGPYRGTEAFF. The CDR3 DNA is TGTGCCAGCAGTGGACCGTACAGGGGCACTGAAGCTTTCTTT. The chain recombines TRBV2 with TRBJ1-1; 7 nucleotides line up with TRBD1. The CDR3 consists of 14 residues. Unmatched junction bases numbered 6, after V lost 4 bases and J lost 4 bases. The germline CDR1 and CDR2 sequences are SNHLY and FYNNEI. The complete variable domain, with remaining parts taken from reference TRBV2 and TRBJ1-1, reads EPEVTQTPSHQVTQMGQEVILRCVPISNHLYFYWYRQILGQKVEFLVSFYNNEISEKSEIFDDQFSVERPDGSNFTLKIRSTKLEDSAMYFCASSGPYRGTEAFFGQGTRLTVV.

The rearrangement links TRBV12-3 or TRBV12-4 to TRBJ2-3, with 13 bases fitting TRBD2. Losses at the gene ends were 5 bases for V and 4 bases for J; bases not matched to a gene: 6. The CDR3 runs 16 residues. This CDR3 reads CASSRGLAGEPDTQYF. CDR3 nucleotides: TGTGCCAGCAGTCGAGGACTAGCGGGAGAGCCAGATACGCAGTATTTT.

There are many counts of this clonotype. V is TRBV2 and J is TRBJ1-1; 7 bases map to TRBD1. This CDR3 is 14 amino acids long. Germline values: CDR1 SNHLY, CDR2 FYNNEI. J was trimmed by 5 bases and V by 2 bases; bases with no gene match: 5. The CDR3 DNA reads TGTGCCAGCAGTGAAAGACAGGGTGTTACTGAAGCTTTCTTT. The encoded protein is CASSERQGVTEAFF.

This sequence joins TRBV11-2 and TRBJ2-5; D unresolved. The germline V gene has CDR1 SGHAT and CDR2 FQNNGV. Trimming cost V 5 bases and J 9 bases, with 10 bases left between them. The CDR3 is 11 residues long. This CDR3 reads CASSLSGPQYF. The CDR3 coding sequence is TGTGCCAGCAGCCTCTCGGGTCCCCAGTACTTC.

This clonotype was detected ten times or more. J is TRBJ1-1 and V is TRBV28; D uncertain. Germline V gene sequence: CDR1 MDHEN, CDR2 SYDVKM. There are 12 residues in the CDR3. V was shortened by 6 bases and J by 8 bases, with 13 bases between the two germline ends. The CDR3 is CASSLPLSEAFF. DNA for the CDR3: TGTGCCAGCAGCTTGCCACTTTCCGAAGCTTTCTTT.

In its sample, this clonotype was seen many times. This chain joins TRBV2 and TRBJ1-4; D is unclear. Germline assignment: CDR1 SNHLY and CDR2 FYNNEI. CDR3 length equals 15 residues. V lost 5 bases to trimming and J lost 4 bases, with 14 bases between them. CDR3 region: CASSSTTALNEKLFF. CDR3 bases: TGTGCCAGCAGTTCGACGACGGCCCTTAATGAAAAACTGTTTTTT.